The entry below gives a single TCR beta chain sequence along with its context. In the study's own analysis: Using reference gene primer amplification, nucleated cell counts were estimated. Clones were sequenced by immunoSEQ multiplex PCR, and TCRdb holds only the in-frame ones, with some missing. Clonal size and the V and J genes are those of that table, whereas D and trimming came from the DNA. The table shows about 280,000 clones, with over 75% occurring only once. This entry belongs to a study of blood T cell repertoires in COVID-19. Study-level information: Sites in the United States, Italy and Spain provided acute and convalescent COVID-19 samples. Sources were T cells, B-cell-depleted T cells, or PBMCs; the material itself was cDNA or gDNA.

The sample taken for sequencing was peripheral blood. This receptor was taken from a human donor in a cohort sampled during active COVID-19.

The CDR3 sequence: CASSTRTGETEAFF. As DNA, the CDR3 is TGTGCCAGCAGCACCCGGACAGGGGAGACTGAAGCTTTCTTT. The chain has TRBV7-2 and TRBJ1-1; TRBD1 agrees at 9 bases. CDR3 length: 14 amino acids. V lost 5 bases and J lost 5; bases outside the gene matches: 6. The germline gives CDR1 SGHTA, CDR2 FQGNSA.